Below are 22 T cell receptor beta chains sequenced from a single sample in a study of tumor-infiltrating lymphocytes in primary liver carcinoma. TCR beta cDNA came from about 500 ng total RNA, primed with a constant-region primer. Slightly modified ARM-PCR served as the procedure for the TCR beta libraries. These libraries came from three rounds of nested multiplex PCR. The first two PCR rounds, approximately 10 cycles each, used TRBV1-TRBV30 forward primers and a C-beta reverse primer. TCRdb reprocessed the multiplex PCR reads via MiXCR and lists one record per CDR3 protein. The sample holds tens of thousands of distinct CDR3 sequences, roughly three quarters seen once. Taking 20-30 mg of unsorted bulk tissue, the authors co-extracted RNA and DNA. The sequenced material came from liver tumor tissue from sampling region 4. This sample's subset: tumor region T4, right-lateral pole. All receptors come from a man in his forties with primary liver carcinoma and hepatitis B virus infection.

In its sample, this clonotype was seen many times. The V gene is TRBV13, the J gene TRBJ2-1, with D perhaps matching TRBD2 (5 bases). V was pared by 2 bases and J by 9 bases, with 5 bases between. The CDR3 length is 11 residues. The V gene's germline CDR1 is PRHDT and CDR2 FYEKMQ (reference sequence). CDR3 region: CASSLRGEQFF. CDR3 nucleotides: TGTGCCAGCAGCTTACGGGGTGAGCAGTTCTTC.

With regard to this clonotype: This may come from a read error, since a much larger clone is one base off. This chain uses TRBV23-1 with TRBJ2-1, with D unclear. TRBV23-1 qualifies as an ORF whose function is uncertain. This CDR3 is 14 amino acids long. This CDR3 reads CASSQLGDHNVQFF. The CDR3 DNA follows: TGCGCCAGCAGTCAATTAGGCGACCACAATGTGCAGTTCTTC.

The chain's CDR3 is CASSTTVPETLQETQYF. The CDR3 DNA reads TGTGCCAGTAGTACTACCGTTCCCGAGACGCTCCAAGAGACCCAGTACTTC. The chain carries TRBV19 and TRBJ2-5; no definite D call. Germline assignment: CDR1 LNHDA and CDR2 SQIVND (reference sequence). The length of the CDR3 is 17 residues. The V end lost 4 bases, the J end lost 1 base, and 19 bases lay between the germline ends.

To note about this clonotype: The junction does not match germline at one end; this may be a read error. The rearrangement uses TRBV29-1 and TRBJ1-2; 8 bases are shared with TRBD1. CDR1 and CDR2 (germline): SQVTM, ANQGSEA. The CDR3 is 12 residues long. The CDR3 is CSAPDRVVGNTF. CDR3 nucleotides: TGCAGTGCTCCGGACAGGGTCGTTGGCAACACCTTC.

In the case of this clonotype: A read error may be the cause here, since a much bigger clone is one base away. The chain combines TRBV6-5 with TRBJ1-1; D call uncertain. CDR1 is MNHEY, CDR2 SVGAGI, per germline. The CDR3 runs 14 residues. As DNA, the CDR3 is TGTGCCTGCAGTTACGGCGAGGTGAACACTGAAGCTTTCTTT. Its protein is CACSYGEVNTEAFF.

This chain connects TRBV4-1 to TRBJ2-7; D is unresolved. CDR1 and CDR2 from the germline V gene are MGHRA and YSYEKL. The CDR3 runs to 15 residues. Trimming pared 0 bases from V and 0 bases from J, leaving 9 bases between. The CDR3 coding sequence is TGCGCCAGCAGCCAAGATTTTGGAAGCTCCTACGAGCAGTACTTC. Translated: CASSQDFGSSYEQYF.

On this clonotype: A read error may produce the germline difference seen at one junction end. The chain uses TRBV5-1 and TRBJ1-1; D not certain. CDR1 is SGHRS, CDR2 YFSETQ, per germline. The CDR3 sequence is 12 residues long. CDR3 coding DNA: TGCGCCAGCAGCTTGGAGTGGTCTGATGCTTTCTTT. Amino acids: CASSLEWSDAFF.

This clonotype was detected ten times or more. The chain has TRBV29-1 and TRBJ2-7, with TRBD2 matching 8 bases. The CDR3 contains 14 residues. With V trimmed by 7 bases and J by 6 bases, 14 bases remained unmatched. Germline V gene data show CDR1 as SQVTM and CDR2 as ANQGSEA. CDR3 bases: TGCAGCGCCCAACTGACGCGGGGGGCCACCGAGCAGTACTTC. Encoded protein: CSAQLTRGATEQYF.

This clonotype came up many times. This chain's CDR3 is CASSEAYRDTQYF. For the CDR3, the DNA is TGTGCCAGCAGTGAAGCTTACAGGGATACGCAGTATTTT. This sequence joins TRBV6-1 and TRBJ2-3; TRBD1 might be the D (5 bases). The CDR3 runs 13 residues. V lost 0 bases and J lost 6, with 7 bases in between. Germline V gene lookup returns CDR1 MNHNS and CDR2 SASEGT.

Points on this clonotype: One end of the junction varies from germline; a read error may be responsible. The chain uses TRBV10-3 and TRBJ1-5; D is uncertain. The CDR3 totals 17 residues. From germline, CDR1 is ENHRY and CDR2 SYGVKD. The CDR3 protein is CAISEEGPRVSNQLQHF. Written as DNA, the CDR3 is TGTGCCATCAGTGAAGAGGGCCCTAGGGTTAGCAATCAGCTCCAGCATTTT.

Remarks on this clonotype: Given a much more abundant clone one base away, this may be a read error. This chain connects TRBV5-1 to TRBJ2-3, with 8 bases lining up with TRBD2. Germline CDR1 and CDR2: SGHRS and YFSETQ. The V gene end was trimmed by 5 bases and the J gene end by 4 bases; junction bases not matched to a gene: 21. CDR3 length: 19 amino acids. The CDR3 DNA follows: TGCGCCAGCAGTTTTGGAAGTTTAGCGGGAAGTCCTTCTGCAGATACGCAGTATTTT. Its translation: CASSFGSLAGSPSADTQYF.

Turning to this clonotype: A read error may account for a junction end that differs from germline. The chain has TRBV4-1 and TRBJ2-5; maybe TRBD2 (5 bases). The CDR3 extends over 15 amino acids. Germline V gene sequence: CDR1 MGHRA, CDR2 YSYEKL. The CDR3 bases are TGCGCCAGGAGCCAAGGCGGAGGTGTTGGAGAGACCCAGTACTTC. This encodes CARSQGGGVGETQYF.

Regarding this clonotype: The CDR3 ends on some other residue instead of the conserved phenylalanine or tryptophan, so this is likely a read error. The CDR3 loop reads CASSLNYAYGQFL. The CDR3, as DNA: TGTGCCAGCAGCTTAAATTATGCCTATGGGCAGTTCCTC. This rearrangement joins TRBV11-2 to TRBJ2-1; D call uncertain. V lost 2 bases, J lost 12 bases, and 14 bases lay in between. The CDR3 covers 13 residues. Germline CDR1 reads SGHAT; CDR2 reads FQNNGV.

Note on this clonotype: A much larger clone differs by one base, so this may be a read error. The V gene is TRBV20-1, the J gene TRBJ2-3, with TRBD2 matching over 7 bases. The CDR3 is 15 amino acids. Germline lookup yields CDR1 DFQATT and CDR2 SNEGSKA (reference sequence). The CDR3 DNA sequence: TGCAATGCTAGAGAGGTGACTAGCCCCACAGATACGCAGTATTTT. It translates to CNAREVTSPTDTQYF.

As concerns this clonotype: At one boundary the junction diverges from the germline segment, which might be a read error. This chain links TRBV6-6 with TRBJ2-2, with a tentative D call TRBD1 (6 bases). The CDR3 consists of 14 residues. The germline CDR1 and CDR2 sequences are MNHNY and SVGAGI (reference sequence). The CDR3 DNA reads as TGTGGCAGCAGCCGAGCCCGGGACACCGGGGAGCTGTTCTTT. It codes for CGSSRARDTGELFF.

As to this clonotype: Relative to the germline gene, one junction end is altered; a read error may explain this. This sequence joins TRBV6-5 and TRBJ2-7; D remains ambiguous. In germline, CDR1 is MNHEY, CDR2 SVGAGI. The CDR3 sequence is 14 residues long. The CDR3 DNA sequence: TGTGCCAGCAGTCCCTCTGGTCGTGTTAACGAGCTGTATTTC. It encodes CASSPSGRVNELYF.

In this sample, this clonotype turned up many times. The chain links TRBV6-2 or TRBV6-3 to TRBJ2-2; possibly TRBD1 for D (6 bases). The CDR3 covers 13 residues. Trimming took 11 bases from V and 5 from J, leaving 15 bases between them. Per germline, CDR1 MNHEY and CDR2 SVGEGT. In nucleotides, the CDR3 is TGTGCCGGGGGCGGGCCACGAACCGGGGAGCTGTTTTTT. Translating it yields CAGGGPRTGELFF.

Regarding this clonotype: One end of the junction is discordant with germline, which a read error may explain. The chain links TRBV7-9 to TRBJ1-4; a weak D match, TRBD1 (6 bases). The CDR3 contains 13 residues. Germline V gene lookup returns CDR1 SEHNR and CDR2 FQNEAQ (reference sequence). The CDR3 is CVSKGVTNEKLVF. The CDR3 region has the DNA TGTGTCAGCAAGGGGGTAACTAATGAAAAACTGGTTTTT.

Of note for this clonotype: This may come from a read error, since a much larger clone is one base off. The chain uses TRBV5-1 and TRBJ2-3; possible D gene TRBD2, 6 bases. The CDR3 is made up of 13 amino acids. V was trimmed by 3 bases and J by 9 bases, leaving 14 bases between them. The germline V gene has CDR1 SGHRS and CDR2 YFSETQ. The DNA of the CDR3 is TGCGCCAGCAGCTCCATACTAGCTAGGACGCAGTATTTT. Translating it yields CASSSILARTQYF.

This clonotype qualifies as medium-sized. V and J are TRBV6-1 and TRBJ2-1; TRBD1 agrees at 8 bases. Germline V gene data show CDR1 as MNHNS and CDR2 as SASEGT. V trimming: 2 bases; J trimming: 8 bases; junction bases outside the gene matches: 5. This CDR3 is built from 14 residues. The CDR3 protein is CASSEWQGADEQFF. The DNA for the CDR3 is TGTGCCAGCAGTGAATGGCAGGGGGCGGATGAGCAGTTCTTC.

At least ten counts were recorded for this clonotype. This chain uses TRBV12-3 or TRBV12-4 with TRBJ2-7; D may match TRBD1 or TRBD2 (5 bases each). The V and J ends lost 9 bases and 0 bases respectively, with 15 bases between them. This CDR3 has 14 amino acids. This CDR3 is CARPFGTVSYEQYF. CDR3 DNA: TGTGCCAGACCGTTCGGGACGGTCTCCTACGAGCAGTACTTC.

To note about this clonotype: A much larger clone differs from this one at a single base, so this may be a read error. The chain joins TRBV7-9 to TRBJ2-1; no clear D. Germline V gene lookup returns CDR1 SEHNR and CDR2 FQNEAQ (reference sequence). Trimming removed 4 bases at V and 10 bases at J, with 14 bases between. The CDR3 has 13 amino acids. The CDR3 DNA reads TGTGCCAGCAGCTCCAAGGTCAGCATGGAGCAGTTCTTC. Its translation is CASSSKVSMEQFF.